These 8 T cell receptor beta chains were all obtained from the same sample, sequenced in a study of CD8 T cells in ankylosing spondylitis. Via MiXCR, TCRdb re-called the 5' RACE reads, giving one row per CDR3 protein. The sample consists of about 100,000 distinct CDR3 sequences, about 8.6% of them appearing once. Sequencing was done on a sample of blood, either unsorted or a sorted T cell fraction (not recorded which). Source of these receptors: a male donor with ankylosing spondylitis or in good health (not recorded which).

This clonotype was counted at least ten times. DNA for the CDR3: TGTGCCAGCAGCACGGGACCCATCGAGGGTCAGCCCCAGCATTTT. Protein sequence: CASSTGPIEGQPQHF. J is TRBJ1-5 and V is TRBV9, with D perhaps matching TRBD1 (5 bases). The V end was cut by 4 bases, the J end by 6 bases, with 17 bases between. In germline, CDR1 is SGDLS, CDR2 YYNGEE. The CDR3 length is 15 residues.

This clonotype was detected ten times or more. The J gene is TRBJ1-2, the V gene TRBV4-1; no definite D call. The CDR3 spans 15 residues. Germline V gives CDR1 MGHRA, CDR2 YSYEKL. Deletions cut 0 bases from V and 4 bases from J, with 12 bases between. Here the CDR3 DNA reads TGCGCCAGCAGCCAAGAGGAACAAAACCCCTATGGCTACACCTTC. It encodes CASSQEEQNPYGYTF.

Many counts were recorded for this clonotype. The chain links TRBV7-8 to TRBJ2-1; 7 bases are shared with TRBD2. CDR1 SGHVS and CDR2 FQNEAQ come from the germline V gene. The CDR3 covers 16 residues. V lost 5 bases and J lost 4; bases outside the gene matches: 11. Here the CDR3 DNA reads TGTGCCAGCAGCCCCCGGGGGAGGGAGAGTTACAATGAGCAGTTCTTC. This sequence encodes CASSPRGRESYNEQFF.

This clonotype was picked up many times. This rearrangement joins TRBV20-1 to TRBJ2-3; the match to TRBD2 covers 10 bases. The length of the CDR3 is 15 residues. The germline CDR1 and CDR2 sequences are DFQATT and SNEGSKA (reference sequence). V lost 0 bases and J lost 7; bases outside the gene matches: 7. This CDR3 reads CSARDPSGGGNTQYF. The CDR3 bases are TGCAGTGCTAGAGATCCTAGCGGGGGAGGAAATACGCAGTATTTT.

CDR3 loop: CASSIGSTGLTDTQYF. CDR3 DNA: TGTGCCAGTAGTATAGGCTCAACGGGCCTCACAGATACGCAGTATTTT. The gene calls are TRBV19 and TRBJ2-3; unclear D gene. V lost 1 base and J lost 2, with 13 bases in between. The CDR3 sequence is 16 residues long. Germline V gene sequence: CDR1 LNHDA, CDR2 SQIVND (reference sequence). Full variable domain (missing parts from reference TRBV19 and TRBJ2-3): DGGITQSPKYLFRKEGQNVTLSCEQNLNHDAMYWYRQDPGQGLRLIYYSQIVNDFQKGDIAEGYSVSREKKESFPLTVTSAQKNPTAFYLCASSIGSTGLTDTQYFGPGTRLTVL.

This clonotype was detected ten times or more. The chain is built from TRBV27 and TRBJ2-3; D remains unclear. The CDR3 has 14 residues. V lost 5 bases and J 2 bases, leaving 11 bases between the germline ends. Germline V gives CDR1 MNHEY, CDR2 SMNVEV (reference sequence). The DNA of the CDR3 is TGTGCCAGCAGTCTATTAAGTCCCACAGATACGCAGTATTTT. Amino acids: CASSLLSPTDTQYF.

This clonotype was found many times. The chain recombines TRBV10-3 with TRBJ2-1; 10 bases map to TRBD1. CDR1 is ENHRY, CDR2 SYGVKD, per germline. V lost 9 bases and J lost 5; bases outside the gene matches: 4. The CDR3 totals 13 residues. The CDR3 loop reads CAIAGQGNNEQFF. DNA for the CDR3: TGTGCCATAGCGGGACAGGGGAACAATGAGCAGTTCTTC.

The CDR3 DNA is TGTGCCAGCAGTCGGACGGGTAGTGAGACCCAGTACTTC. Translating it yields CASSRTGSETQYF. The chain has TRBV7-9 and TRBJ2-5; no clear D. Germline V gene lookup returns CDR1 SEHNR and CDR2 FQNEAQ (reference sequence). This CDR3 comprises 13 residues. V was cut by 6 bases and J by 5 bases, with 13 bases left in between.